Here is one T cell receptor beta chain with its context. The antigen it recognizes is unknown. Base qualities are not recorded, but no much larger clone differs from it by a single base. This sample was taken from a study of T-cell memory formation after mild COVID-19 (dated by TCRdb to the early 2020s). As for the study more broadly: TCR sequence clusters from the two donors were largely donor specific. Longitudinal TCRalpha and TCRbeta repertoire sequencing tracked T-cell clones expanding and contracting after mild COVID-19 in a couple of donors. Two young, previously healthy adult volunteers made up the cohort, one male and one female.

Summary of the overall study and its limitations: Contracting CD4+ clones turned up mainly in the CM and EM memory subsets, whereas EMRA was where CD8+ clones were enriched. Some responding clones were found in pre-infection memory, which suggests that pre-existing cross-reactive memory T cells took part in the SARS-CoV-2 response. Only a couple of mild cases were covered by the study, and larger cohorts that include severe cases with pre-infection samples were considered necessary. SARS-CoV-2 specificity was not confirmed for the second-wave clones peaking on day 37. Clones that contracted from day 15 to 85 showed balanced CD4/CD8 phenotypes, whereas a second wave of clones that expanded from day 15 to 37 leaned towards CD4+.

The sample was run on an Illumina NovaSeq 6000. cDNA libraries for TCRalpha and TCRbeta were prepared by 5'RACE using constant-segment primers, with sample barcodes and unique molecular identifiers added. Trizol reagent was used to extract RNA from every sample. Library amplification was performed in two PCR steps, and a second sample barcode and Illumina TruSeq adapters were introduced in the second step. Sequencing of the libraries was done on an Illumina NovaSeq, producing 2 x 150 bp paired-end reads. In the paper's pipeline: With migec v1.2.7, reads were demultiplexed and then collapsed into UMI-guided consensus sequences. Using mixcr v2.1.11, the UMI consensuses were aligned to TRA and TRB V and J templates and assembled into clonotypes. Clonotypes were classified as expanded or contracted when called significant by both edgeR and NoisET, with noise models trained on biological replicates. For edgeR calls, the thresholds were a false discovery rate-adjusted p below 0.01 and a log2 fold-change of 1. As an exploratory analysis of dynamics, max-normalized trajectories of the 1000 most abundant clonotypes were examined by PCA with hierarchical clustering. Separately sequenced CD4+ and CD8+ repertoires were used to assign the CD4 or CD8 phenotype of responding clones. TCRdb handled the public reads itself, with Q25 trimming in fastp and clone calling in MiXCR, and kept productive beta chains. When rows share a CDR3 protein, they turn into one entry using the most common DNA and genes. Clone size and V and J calls follow TCRdb, not the original study. In all, the sample holds some 120,000 distinct CDR3 sequences, and about 17% of those were seen once. 4.5% to 6.5% of the sample belongs to the ten largest clones.

PBMCs were isolated by Ficoll-Paque density gradient centrifugation. Measured from the cysteine to the phenylalanine, the CDR3 is 13 residues long. The only DNA kept is the CDR3, 39 bases in frame from the first base. Sequences SGHRS (CDR1) and YFSETQ (CDR2) are obtained from the germline V gene. The junction shows trimming of 2 bases on V and 1 base on J, plus 6 bases between the germline ends. This chain joins TRBV5-1 to TRBJ1-1, with no D gene named confidently. The receptor was derived from a man aged 18 to 35 who had mild COVID-19 (a few samples of this study predate the infection). The sample titles of this study are shuffled in the database, so cell type and time point are left out; the donor was told from shared clones. The material sequenced was PBMCs or a T cell subset sorted from them (not recorded which). The sequenced DNA: TGCGCCAGCAGCTTCTCTGGGAACACTGAAGCTTTCTTT. This sequence encodes CASSFSGNTEAFF.